The rows below give T cell receptor beta chains drawn from one sample of a study of T cell repertoires in cytomegalovirus infection. Which antigens these TCRs recognize remains unknown. A single record per CDR3 protein comes from TCRdb applying MiXCR to the reads. The sample lists around 900,000 distinct CDR3 sequences; less than 35% were seen once. The input for sequencing was cultured CD8+ T cells from PBMCs, taken from culture after CMV antigen stimulation. These receptor sequences come from a human donor in good health (CMV status not recorded). Some clones in this sample may be carry-over from other donors' samples. The CDR3 runs from the conserved cysteine through the conserved F or W. D genes are given only for firm matches. Part of the rows lack a size; the others show once, few, many or a class for expanded clones.

j_call,v_call,clone_size,d_call,cdr3_nt,cdr3_aa
TRBJ1-5,TRBV7-9,.,.,TGTGCCAGCAGCTTAGAGTTTGGGACGGATCAGCCCCAGCATTTT,CASSLEFGTDQPQHF
TRBJ2-1,TRBV4-3,.,TRBD2,TGCGCCAGCAGTCAGGGGCTGCGGCGGGGGGGCCCAAGCTCCTACAATGAGCAGTTCTTC,CASSQGLRRGGPSSYNEQFF
TRBJ1-1,TRBV6-5,.,.,TGTGCCAGCAGTTACATAGGGAGGGCTCGGAACACTGAAGCTTTCTTT,CASSYIGRARNTEAFF
TRBJ1-6,TRBV6-1,many,.,TGTGCCAGCAGTGAAAGGCCTGCGGACAGATCTAATTCACCCCTCCACTTT,CASSERPADRSNSPLHF
TRBJ2-5,TRBV7-2,many,.,TGTGCCAGCAGCCAACAGGGAGCTGAGACCCAGTACTTC,CASSQQGAETQYF
TRBJ2-3,TRBV7-6,many,.,TGTGCCAGCAGCTTCAGCGAAGAAAGGAATACGCAGTATTTT,CASSFSEERNTQYF
TRBJ1-4,TRBV6-5,few,.,TGTGCCAGCAGTCCCTCGAGGGGATCTAATGAAAAACTGTTTTTT,CASSPSRGSNEKLFF
TRBJ1-1,TRBV19,few,.,TGTGCCAGTAGAAGACCGAGATTCATGAACACTGAAGCTTTCTTT,CASRRPRFMNTEAFF
TRBJ1-2,TRBV15,.,.,TGTGCCACCAGCAGTGACTTAACCATGGAGGTTGGCTATGGCTACACCTTC,CATSSDLTMEVGYGYTF
TRBJ2-1,TRBV20-1,many,.,TGCAGTGCTAGAGACCCTGGACACTACAATGAGCAGTTCTTC,CSARDPGHYNEQFF
TRBJ2-5,TRBV10-3,few,TRBD2,TGTGCCATCAGTGAGAAAAGGCGCTCAACTAGCGGGGGGGGGTGGGAGACCCAGTACTTC,CAISEKRRSTSGGGWETQYF
TRBJ1-2,TRBV6-1,.,TRBD1,TGTGCCAGCAGTGAACCAGGGGACAGGGTCTATGGCTACACCTTC,CASSEPGDRVYGYTF
TRBJ2-5,TRBV12-3/TRBV12-4,few,.,TGTGCCAGCAGCGGAGACAGGGAGGGTTGGGAGACCCAGTACTTC,CASSGDREGWETQYF
TRBJ1-2,TRBV12-3/TRBV12-4,many,.,TGTGCCAGCAGTACAGGTCCCGTCTTCTATGGCTACACCTTC,CASSTGPVFYGYTF
TRBJ1-2,TRBV19,once,TRBD1,TGTGCCAGTAGTGACTCCGGGACAGGGTCGGGTGGCTACACCTTC,CASSDSGTGSGGYTF
TRBJ2-5,TRBV10-3,few,.,TGTGCCATCAGTGCCGGGATTCAAGAGACCCAGTACTTC,CAISAGIQETQYF
TRBJ2-7,TRBV2,few,TRBD1,TGTGCCAGCAGTCCTGGACAGGGGGCTCGGGAGCAGTACTTC,CASSPGQGAREQYF
TRBJ2-1,TRBV7-6,many,.,TGTGCCAGCAGCTTATCCGGAGGTTCACGACAGTTCTTC,CASSLSGGSRQFF
TRBJ2-4,TRBV15,few,.,TGTGCCACCAGCAGCGGGGCCCGAGCCAAAAACATTCAGTACTTC,CATSSGARAKNIQYF
TRBJ2-5,TRBV12-3/TRBV12-4,.,.,TGTGTCAGCAGTTTCATAGGGGCTGGGACCCAGTACTTC,CVSSFIGAGTQYF
TRBJ1-2,TRBV2,.,.,TGTGCCAGCAGTGAAGAGGGCATCCCGACGGCGGGCTATGGCTACACCTTC,CASSEEGIPTAGYGYTF
TRBJ2-3,TRBV7-3,.,TRBD1,TGTGCCAGCAGCTTAACGGGGGACAGAATTAATACGCAGTATTTT,CASSLTGDRINTQYF
TRBJ2-2,TRBV6-1,.,.,TGTGCCAGCAGCCACCATACCGGGGAGCTGTTTTTT,CASSHHTGELFF
TRBJ2-2,TRBV4-1,few,.,TGCGCCAGCAGCCTCCTCCGAGACGGGCCCGGGGAGCTGTTTTTT,CASSLLRDGPGELFF
TRBJ2-1,TRBV7-2,many,.,TGTGCCAGCAGCCCTTGGGTAGGGGGGGGATTGGACAATGAGCAGTTCTTC,CASSPWVGGGLDNEQFF
TRBJ2-2,TRBV19,.,TRBD1,TGTGCCAGTTTACAGACAGGGGACACCGGGGAGCTGTTTTTT,CASLQTGDTGELFF
TRBJ1-1,TRBV6-1,few,.,TGTGCCAGCAGTGAAAGCAAGTCGAACACTGAAGCTTTCTTT,CASSESKSNTEAFF
TRBJ2-1,TRBV7-9,few,TRBD2,TGTGCCAGCAGCAGTAGCGGGAGGATGTACAATGAGCAGTTCTTC,CASSSSGRMYNEQFF
TRBJ2-1,TRBV7-6,many,.,TGTGCCAGCAGCTCCCCGGGACACGGCTCCTACAATGAGCAGTTCTTC,CASSSPGHGSYNEQFF
TRBJ2-3,TRBV28,.,.,TGTGCCAGCAGTTTATTCGGGGTAACCACCCCCGACACAGATACGCAGTATTTT,CASSLFGVTTPDTDTQYF
TRBJ1-3,TRBV7-6,many,.,TGTGCCAGCAGCTTATTTCAGGGGCCTAGCTCTGGAAACACCATATATTTT,CASSLFQGPSSGNTIYF
TRBJ2-3,TRBV7-2,few,TRBD2,TGTGCCAGCAGCTGGACGGACTGGGACTACACAGATACGCAGTATTTT,CASSWTDWDYTDTQYF
TRBJ2-1,TRBV9,.,.,TGTGTCAGCAGCGATGGGGCCGGGAAGAATGAGCAGTTCTTC,CVSSDGAGKNEQFF
TRBJ1-2,TRBV10-2,.,.,TGCGCCAGCAGAGCAGGGATCGATGGCTACACCTTC,CASRAGIDGYTF
TRBJ1-5,TRBV28,few,.,TGTGCCAGCAGTCTCGACCTTTATCAGCCCCAGCATTTT,CASSLDLYQPQHF
TRBJ2-2,TRBV2,few,.,TGTGCCAGCAGTCTATGGGCCACGGCCGATGCCGTTTACACCGGGGAGCTGTTTTTT,CASSLWATADAVYTGELFF
TRBJ1-5,TRBV10-3,.,.,TGTGCCATCAGTGAGTCGACTGGAGGCAATCAGCCCCAGCATTTT,CAISESTGGNQPQHF
TRBJ2-1,TRBV4-1,many,.,TGCGCCAGCAGCCAAGGGGGTGAGCAGTTCTTC,CASSQGGEQFF
TRBJ2-3,TRBV10-3,.,TRBD2,TGTGCCATCACCCCGACTAGCGGAAGCACAGATACGCAGTATTTT,CAITPTSGSTDTQYF
TRBJ2-2,TRBV19,.,TRBD1,TGTGCCAGTAGTATAGGGCCAGGGGGCCACACCGGGGAGCTGTTTTTT,CASSIGPGGHTGELFF
TRBJ1-6,TRBV20-1,.,.,TGCAGTGCTAAGACGGCAGATAATTCACCCCTCCACTTT,CSAKTADNSPLHF
TRBJ2-3,TRBV27,.,.,TGTGCCAGCAGTTTTGGTAAACGAGGGGATACGCAGTATTTT,CASSFGKRGDTQYF
TRBJ2-1,TRBV7-9,many,TRBD1,TGTGCCAGCAGCCTTCGGACAGGGAAGGGGGATGAGCAGTTCTTC,CASSLRTGKGDEQFF
TRBJ2-3,TRBV6-6,.,.,TGTGCCAGCAGCCCCATGACAGGAGTCACAGATACGCAGTATTTT,CASSPMTGVTDTQYF
TRBJ2-3,TRBV9,.,.,TGTGCCAGCAGCGTATCGACGGGCACAGATACGCAGTATTTT,CASSVSTGTDTQYF